This T cell receptor (beta chain) stems from a study of T cells in Graves' hyperthyroidism and ophthalmopathy. Study-level background: The blood sample was taken at first diagnosis, before treatment began. Study findings and constraints: Using 13 V-J features, a model discriminated ophthalmopathy from stable hyperthyroidism.

The CDR3 loop spans 13 amino acids. The germline gives CDR1 SEHNR, CDR2 FQNEAQ (reference sequence). Trimming left V 6 bases short and J 1 base short, with 9 bases between. In its sample, this clonotype was seen many times. Its antigen is undetermined. A read error is the likely source, as a far larger clone sits one nucleotide away. TCR beta CDR3 regions were amplified from RNA transcripts. Initially, a first-round RT-PCR of the TCR CDR3 employed the HTBI primer set. TCRdb called the multiplex PCR reads again in MiXCR, with one record for every CDR3 protein. Of fewer than 650,000 distinct CDR3 sequences in the sample, 14% to 15% were seen once.

The sequence was obtained from a woman aged 35 to 49 with Graves' ophthalmopathy. The material sequenced was blood. The gene calls are TRBV7-9 and TRBJ1-2, with D possibly TRBD1 on 5 matching bases. The CDR3 bases are TGTGCCAGCAGGCTCGGGGGTAACTATGGCTACACCTTC. Protein sequence: CASRLGGNYGYTF.